This T cell receptor beta chain was identified during a study of T cells in Graves' hyperthyroidism and ophthalmopathy. Across the study: At initial diagnosis, before any treatment had begun, peripheral blood was obtained. Overall study results and limits: Ophthalmopathy prediction by the model preceded onset by a median about 6.3 months. Appearing also in blood were most of the thyroid clonotypes expanded above 0.001.

This clonotype came up many times. As yet, its antigen is unknown. This CDR3 is 15 amino acids long. V shed 4 bases and J shed 7 bases, with 16 bases lying between them. Template material for amplifying TCR beta CDR3 regions consisted of RNA transcripts. TCR CDR3 regions were first amplified by RT-PCR with HTBI primers. Each CDR3 protein gets one entry after TCRdb re-called the multiplex PCR reads with MiXCR. Of 300,000 or so distinct CDR3 sequences in the sample, roughly 20% were seen once. The chain employs TRBV12-3 or TRBV12-4 and TRBJ2-2; D perhaps matches TRBD2 (5 bases). The sequence derives from a woman aged 45-59 years with Graves' hyperthyroidism. Sequenced sample: blood. The CDR3 region has the DNA TGTGCCAGCAGTTGGGATGGTTTAGCGAACGGGGAGCTGTTTTTT. It translates to CASSWDGLANGELFF.